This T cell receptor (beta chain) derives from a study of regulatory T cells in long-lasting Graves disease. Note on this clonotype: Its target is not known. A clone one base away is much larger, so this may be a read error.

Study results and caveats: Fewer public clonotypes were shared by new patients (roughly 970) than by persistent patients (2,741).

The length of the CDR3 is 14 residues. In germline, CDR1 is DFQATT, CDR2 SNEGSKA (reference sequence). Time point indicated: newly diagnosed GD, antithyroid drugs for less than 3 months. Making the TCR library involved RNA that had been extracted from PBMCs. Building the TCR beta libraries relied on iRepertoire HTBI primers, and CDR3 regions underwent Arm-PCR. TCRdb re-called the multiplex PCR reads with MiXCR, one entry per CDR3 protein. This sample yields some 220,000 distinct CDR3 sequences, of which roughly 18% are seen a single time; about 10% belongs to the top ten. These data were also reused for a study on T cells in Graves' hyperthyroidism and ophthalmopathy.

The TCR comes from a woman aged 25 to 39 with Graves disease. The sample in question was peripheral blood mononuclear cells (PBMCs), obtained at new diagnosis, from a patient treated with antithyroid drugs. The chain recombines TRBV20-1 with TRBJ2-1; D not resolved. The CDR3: CSARDHSSYNEQLF. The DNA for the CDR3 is TGCAGTGCTAGAGACCACAGCTCCTACAATGAGCAGCTCTTC.